Ten or more counts support the clone carrying this TCR beta chain. Its specificity is unknown. The CDR3 totals 15 residues. Looked up from germline, CDR1 is KGHSH and CDR2 is LQKENI. V was pared by 4 bases and J by 0 bases, with 12 bases between. Sorting selected naive CD8 T cells with a CD8+CD4-CCR7+CD45RA+ phenotype. Via MiXCR, TCRdb re-called the PCR reads, giving one row per CDR3 protein. The sample carries just under 650,000 distinct CDR3 sequences, 15% to 20% recorded once. This entry belongs to a study of molecular identifiers for immune sequencing clone quantification. Overall study context: Replicates involved a five-way split of RNA from about 19,000 or 110,000 naive CD8 cells, with sequencing of four.

Notes on the study in general: Over 98% of effector molecules, yet under 1% of naive-cell molecules, were held by clones above 20 RNA copies.

This chain joins TRBV18 and TRBJ1-1; D remains ambiguous. Sample: naive CD8+ T cells from blood, with Jurkat cell RNA spiked in. Subset meaning: FACS-sorted CD8+CD4-CCR7+CD45RA+ naive T cells. This clonotype was sampled from a human donor in good health. Some libraries in this study had Jurkat cell RNA spiked in. Here the CDR3 DNA reads TGTGCCAGCTCACGTCTCACAGAGATGAACACTGAAGCTTTCTTT. Its translation is CASSRLTEMNTEAFF. The entire variable domain, with the rest obtained from reference TRBV18 and TRBJ1-1, is as follows: NAGVMQNPRHLVRRRGQEARLRCSPMKGHSHVYWYRQLPEEGLKFMVYLQKENIIDESGMPKERFSAEFPKEGPSILRIQQVVRGDSAAYFCASSRLTEMNTEAFFGQGTRLTVV.